Listed here is a single T cell receptor beta chain. The germline gives CDR1 SGHRS, CDR2 YFSETQ. The CDR3 loop spans 15 amino acids. V was pared by 4 bases and J by 2 bases, with 15 bases between. The sample originates from a study of blood T cell repertoires in COVID-19. In terms of age and location, participants ranged from about 18 to 89 years and lived in about two dozen US areas. Repertoires were generated with immunoSEQ multiplex PCR, while TCRdb's copy carries only in-frame clones and drops some. The table lists about 100,000 clones, just over 85% of them singletons. The specimen was PBMCs or T cells enriched from blood (not recorded which). The genes are TRBV5-1 and TRBJ1-2; maybe TRBD1 (5 bases). This receptor was taken from a woman aged 45-59 years who had recovered from COVID-19. For the CDR3, the DNA is TGCGCCAGCAGCCAGGGACTTCCGACGAACTATGGCTACACCTTC. This sequence encodes CASSQGLPTNYGYTF.